This TCR beta chain was captured by sequencing in a study of Graves' ophthalmopathy and Graves' hyperthyroidism. TCR beta CDR3 amplification used RNA transcripts. Second-round multiplex PCR followed a first-round RT-PCR using HTBI primers. TCRdb passed the multiplex PCR reads through MiXCR, listing each CDR3 protein once. The table has a few hundred thousand distinct CDR3 sequences, 17% seen once. This clonotype was counted many times. This TCR was sampled from an adult man with Graves' ophthalmopathy. Sequencing was performed on peripheral blood.

The CDR3 DNA reads TGCGCCAGCAGCGAAATACAGGGCGCCGGGGAGCTGTTTTTT. This translates into CASSEIQGAGELFF. The chain recombines TRBV5-1 with TRBJ2-2; possible D gene TRBD1, 6 bases. Germline CDR1 and CDR2: SGHRS and YFSETQ. The CDR3 consists of 14 residues. Trimming cost V 4 bases and J 6 bases, with 13 bases left between them.